This TCR beta chain derives from a study of control samples from healthy donors and cancer patients. The protocol was immunoSEQ multiplex PCR, while the TCRdb copy is restricted to in-frame clones and leaves out a portion. The repertoire has around 50,000 clones, around 85% of them found once; the top ten carry about 2.8%. The V end was cut by 7 bases, the J end by 5 bases, with 15 bases between. The CDR3 sequence is 14 residues long. The germline gives CDR1 SGHKS, CDR2 YYEKEE (reference sequence). The specimen was PBMCs. The chain couples TRBV5-5 to TRBJ1-4, with D unresolved. The sequence was obtained from a woman between 45 and 60 years old with lung cancer. CDR3 DNA sequence: TGTGCCAGCGGCCCAGCGGGCGGGAATGAAAAACTGTTTTTT. Translation: CASGPAGGNEKLFF.